This T cell receptor beta chain is drawn from a study of Ad26.COV2.S vaccination and SARS-CoV-2 variants. Assay used: immunoSEQ multiplex PCR; TCRdb lists only in-frame clones, some missing. The sample lists approximately 420,000 clones, 85% to 90% occurring once. Germline V gives CDR1 SGDLS, CDR2 YYNGEE. V dropped 0 bases and J dropped 2; count of bases not matched to a gene: 11. This CDR3 comprises 18 residues. Described treatment: roughly 19 received Ad26.COV2.S at low or high dose, single or two shots; 5 received placebo; per-sample allocation not given. Repertoires come from day 63 after the first vaccine or placebo injection.

The TCR sequence derives from a person between 18 and 65 years old who received the Ad26.COV2.S COVID-19 vaccine or a placebo. The source material was peripheral blood, sampled in a trial of Ad26.COV2.S vaccine versus placebo. The genes are TRBV9 and TRBJ2-3; 8 bases map to TRBD2. In DNA form, the CDR3 reads TGTGCCAGCAGCGTAGTAGCGGGGTTGCCCTCCTACACAGATACGCAGTATTTT. This encodes CASSVVAGLPSYTDTQYF.